A selection of T cell receptor beta chains follows, all from one sample in a study of blood T cell repertoires in COVID-19. Libraries were prepared by immunoSEQ multiplex PCR; TCRdb keeps only in-frame clonotypes and omits some of them. The table shows a few hundred thousand clones, with approximately 86% occurring only once. Specimen: peripheral blood. These receptors were collected from a young man with active or convalescent COVID-19. CDR3s include the opening cysteine and the closing phenylalanine or tryptophan. The D gene is left open where the match is weak. The size of a clone is reported for some rows only, either as once, few or many, or as a class for expanded clones.

d_call: -; j_call: TRBJ2-3; clone_size: -; v_call: TRBV9; cdr3_nt: TGTGCCAGCAGCGTAGTAGGGGCGATCACAGATACGCAGTATTTT; cdr3_aa: CASSVVGAITDTQYF
d_call: TRBD1; j_call: TRBJ2-1; clone_size: -; v_call: TRBV5-6; cdr3_nt: TGTGCCAGCCGGTTTCTCCGGGACAGGGGGCCCCGTTACAATGAGCAGTTCTTC; cdr3_aa: CASRFLRDRGPRYNEQFF
d_call: TRBD1; j_call: TRBJ1-2; clone_size: -; v_call: TRBV3-1/TRBV3-2; cdr3_nt: TGTGCCAGCAGCCCCACTCCGGGACAGGAGACCAACTATGGCTACACCTTC; cdr3_aa: CASSPTPGQETNYGYTF
d_call: -; j_call: TRBJ1-2; clone_size: -; v_call: TRBV2; cdr3_nt: TGTGCCAGCAGTGCGTTAAACCGGGACAAGTATGGCTACACCTTC; cdr3_aa: CASSALNRDKYGYTF
d_call: -; j_call: TRBJ1-1; clone_size: once; v_call: TRBV7-7; cdr3_nt: TGTGCCAGCAGCTTCCCCACGGACAGTCTGAACACTGAAGCTTTCTTT; cdr3_aa: CASSFPTDSLNTEAFF
d_call: TRBD1; j_call: TRBJ1-3; clone_size: -; v_call: TRBV15; cdr3_nt: TGTGCCACCAGCAGAGCGACAGGGTCTGGAAACACCATATATTTT; cdr3_aa: CATSRATGSGNTIYF
d_call: TRBD1; j_call: TRBJ1-4; clone_size: -; v_call: TRBV5-5; cdr3_nt: TGTGCCAGCAGCCTACGTGGGGGGACAGCAAATGAAAAACTGTTTTTT; cdr3_aa: CASSLRGGTANEKLFF
d_call: -; j_call: TRBJ1-1; clone_size: -; v_call: TRBV18; cdr3_nt: TGTGCCAGCTCACCACCTCTCAGGAACACTGAAGCTTTCTTT; cdr3_aa: CASSPPLRNTEAFF
d_call: -; j_call: TRBJ2-2; clone_size: -; v_call: TRBV19; cdr3_nt: TGTGCCAGTAGGTCCAGGGTCACCGGGGAGCTGTTTTTT; cdr3_aa: CASRSRVTGELFF
d_call: -; j_call: TRBJ2-7; clone_size: -; v_call: TRBV18; cdr3_nt: TGTGCCAGCTCACCCGGGACACAGCCGTACGAGCAGTACTTC; cdr3_aa: CASSPGTQPYEQYF
d_call: -; j_call: TRBJ1-3; clone_size: -; v_call: TRBV21-1; cdr3_nt: TGTGCCAGCAAGGACGTGACAGAAATGATCCACTCTGGAAACACCATATATTTT; cdr3_aa: CASKDVTEMIHSGNTIYF
d_call: -; j_call: TRBJ1-5; clone_size: -; v_call: TRBV5-5; cdr3_nt: TGTGCCAGCAGCTTGGGTTGGTCGGGGTACCAGCCCCAGCATTTT; cdr3_aa: CASSLGWSGYQPQHF
d_call: -; j_call: TRBJ1-1; clone_size: -; v_call: TRBV11-3; cdr3_nt: TGTGCCAGCAGCCTGACAGTGAACACTGAAGCTTTCTTT; cdr3_aa: CASSLTVNTEAFF
d_call: TRBD2; j_call: TRBJ2-5; clone_size: -; v_call: TRBV10-3; cdr3_nt: TGTGCCAGCGGGCGACGGACTAGCGGGGATGAGGAGACCCAGTACTTC; cdr3_aa: CASGRRTSGDEETQYF
d_call: -; j_call: TRBJ1-1; clone_size: -; v_call: TRBV12-5; cdr3_nt: TGTGCTAGTGGACGCACCGGAGCTTTCTTT; cdr3_aa: CASGRTGAFF